The 31 T cell receptor beta chains below were found in one sample sequenced in a study of T cells in Graves' hyperthyroidism and ophthalmopathy. RNA transcripts were the template for amplifying TCR beta CDR3 regions. Initially, a first-round RT-PCR of the TCR CDR3 employed the HTBI primer set. TCRdb passed the multiplex PCR reads through MiXCR, listing each CDR3 protein once. The table records about 250,000 distinct CDR3 sequences, approximately 23% of them present only once. Material for sequencing was blood. These receptors were obtained from a middle-aged woman with Graves' ophthalmopathy.

CDR3: CASIPGGVGVGYTF. As DNA, the CDR3 is TGTGCCAGCATCCCGGGCGGTGTTGGCGTTGGCTACACCTTC. This rearrangement joins TRBV6-1 to TRBJ1-2; no definite D call. This CDR3 is built from 14 residues. Trimming stripped 7 bases from V and 7 bases from J, with 19 bases between. Germline loops: CDR1 MNHNS, CDR2 SASEGT.

The sample holds many counts of this clonotype. J is TRBJ1-6 and V is TRBV13; D is ambiguous. V gave up 2 bases and J gave up 6 bases, with 2 bases separating them. CDR1 PRHDT and CDR2 FYEKMQ come from the germline V gene (reference sequence). The CDR3 sequence is 12 residues long. Here the CDR3 DNA reads TGTGCCAGCAGCTTAATTAATTCACCCCTCCACTTT. Amino acids: CASSLINSPLHF.

Many counts were recorded for this clonotype. The genes are TRBV20-1 and TRBJ1-2; D perhaps matches TRBD1 (5 bases). With 3 bases removed from V and 4 bases from J, the gap between germline ends came to 12 bases. CDR3 length: 13 amino acids. The germline gives CDR1 DFQATT, CDR2 SNEGSKA (reference sequence). The CDR3 region has the DNA TGCAGTGCTAGGGTCGACAGACTCTATGGCTACACCTTC. Translation gives CSARVDRLYGYTF.

This clonotype was counted at least ten times. The chain is built from TRBV5-1 and TRBJ1-1; no firm D call. The germline V gene has CDR1 SGHRS and CDR2 YFSETQ. Trimming took 4 bases from V and 0 from J, leaving 13 bases between them. This CDR3 spans 15 amino acids. CDR3 in DNA: TGCGCCAGCAGCGCGGACCGGACTATGAACACTGAAGCTTTCTTT. Protein: CASSADRTMNTEAFF.

The gene calls are TRBV7-6 and TRBJ2-7, with D maybe TRBD2 (6 bases). The CDR3 runs to 14 residues. The germline V and J ends were trimmed by 10 bases and 2 bases, with 18 bases remaining between them. Looked up from germline, CDR1 is SGHVS and CDR2 is FNYEAQ. CDR3 in DNA: TGTGCCACCCGACTCCCCGGGAGAACCTACGAGCAGTACTTC. This translates into CATRLPGRTYEQYF.

This clonotype was counted ten times or more. The J gene is TRBJ2-7, the V gene TRBV7-9; D gene unclear. Germline V gene sequence: CDR1 SEHNR, CDR2 FQNEAQ (reference sequence). V dropped 0 bases and J dropped 6 bases, with 9 bases sitting between them. The CDR3 runs to 13 residues. The CDR3 is CASSLAYVGEQYF. The CDR3 DNA follows: TGTGCCAGCAGCTTAGCGTATGTCGGCGAGCAGTACTTC.

This clonotype has at least ten counts. In DNA, the CDR3 is TGCAGTGCTAGTTCAAGGGAAGGAAACACCATATATTTT. Translation gives CSASSREGNTIYF. This chain uses TRBV20-1 with TRBJ1-3; unclear D gene. The CDR3 is 13 residues long. CDR1 is DFQATT and CDR2 is SNEGSKA in the germline V gene (reference sequence). V dropped 3 bases and J dropped 4 bases, with 10 bases sitting between them.

The chain joins TRBV6-2 or TRBV6-3 to TRBJ2-1; perhaps TRBD1 as D (6 bases). V lost 2 bases to trimming and J lost 0 bases, with 8 bases between them. CDR1 is MNHEY and CDR2 is SVGEGT in the germline V gene. The CDR3 is 15 amino acids. DNA for the CDR3: TGTGCCAGCAGTTACACAGGGAGCTCCTACAATGAGCAGTTCTTC. This encodes CASSYTGSSYNEQFF.

In this sample, this clonotype turned up many times. V gene TRBV7-9 combines with J gene TRBJ2-7; tentatively, D is TRBD1 (6 bases). The CDR3 length is 13 residues. The germline V and J ends were trimmed by 4 bases and 3 bases, with 10 bases remaining between them. Germline V gene lookup returns CDR1 SEHNR and CDR2 FQNEAQ (reference sequence). CDR3 residues: CASSYGGYYEQYF. CDR3 bases: TGTGCCAGCAGCTATGGGGGCTACTACGAGCAGTACTTC.

This clonotype was detected many times. V is TRBV19 and J is TRBJ1-5; TRBD1 matches at 10 bases. V lost 3 bases, J lost 7 bases, and 6 bases stayed unmatched. This CDR3 has 15 residues. Germline V gives CDR1 LNHDA, CDR2 SQIVND (reference sequence). The CDR3 sequence is CASSIRTGGKQPQHF. CDR3 nucleotides: TGTGCCAGTAGTATCAGGACAGGGGGTAAGCAGCCCCAGCATTTT.

The chain combines TRBV6-1 with TRBJ2-4; 7 bases are shared with TRBD1. V shed 3 bases and J 6 bases; nucleotides not matched to a gene: 5. CDR1 MNHNS and CDR2 SASEGT come from the germline V gene. The CDR3 is made up of 14 amino acids. The CDR3 DNA reads TGTGCCAGCAGTGACACAGGGGTTGGAAACATTCAGTACTTC. This encodes CASSDTGVGNIQYF.

This clonotype was recorded many times. The chain uses TRBV20-1 and TRBJ2-7, with TRBD2 matching 7 bases. The CDR3 covers 16 residues. J gave up 4 bases and V 0 bases, and 12 bases lay outside the gene matches. Germline CDR1 and CDR2: DFQATT and SNEGSKA (reference sequence). CDR3 protein: CSARDIERGGNYEQYF. Written as DNA, the CDR3 is TGCAGTGCTAGAGATATTGAGCGGGGCGGGAATTACGAGCAGTACTTC.

This clonotype was observed many times. The J gene is TRBJ1-1, the V gene TRBV7-9; a possible D gene is TRBD1 (5 bases). CDR3 size: 13 residues. Germline V CDR1 and CDR2: SEHNR, FQNEAQ (reference sequence). The germline V and J ends were trimmed by 1 base and 5 bases, with 8 bases remaining between them. For the CDR3, the DNA is TGTGCCAGCAGCTTAGAGGGGAGGACTGAAGCTTTCTTT. It translates to CASSLEGRTEAFF.

This clonotype was counted between two and nine times. V gene TRBV9 combines with J gene TRBJ2-2, with 8 bases matching TRBD1. Germline V lookup: CDR1 SGDLS, CDR2 YYNGEE. J gave up 6 bases and V 3 bases, and 4 bases lay outside the gene matches. The CDR3 sequence is 14 residues long. CDR3 residues: CASSELQGAGELFF. CDR3 DNA sequence: TGTGCCAGCAGCGAATTACAGGGGGCCGGGGAGCTGTTTTTT.

This clonotype showed up many times. The genes are TRBV18 and TRBJ2-7, with D possibly being TRBD1 (6 bases). Germline V gene lookup returns CDR1 KGHSH and CDR2 LQKENI. The CDR3 has 15 residues. V gave up 2 bases and J gave up 2 bases, with 13 bases separating them. The CDR3 here is CASSPYRVGAYEQYF. In DNA, the CDR3 is TGTGCCAGCTCACCATACAGGGTAGGGGCCTACGAGCAGTACTTC.

This clonotype was counted many times. This chain connects TRBV6-1 to TRBJ1-2, with D tentatively TRBD1 (6 bases). This CDR3 is built from 15 residues. Trimming took off 4 bases at V and 8 bases at J, with 20 bases between the two ends. Germline-derived CDR1 and CDR2 are MNHNS and SASEGT. The CDR3 DNA reads as TGTGCCAGCAGTGTTTCTGACAGGCGGCCCGGGGGCTACACCTTC. Amino acids: CASSVSDRRPGGYTF.

This clonotype was observed at least ten times. The chain couples TRBV30 to TRBJ1-2, with D possibly matching TRBD1 (6 bases). Germline CDR1 reads GTSNPN; CDR2 reads SVGIG (reference sequence). This CDR3 is 16 amino acids long. V was pared by 1 base and J by 2 bases, with 17 bases between. Here the CDR3 reads CAWSAWQGRKNYGYTF. The CDR3 coding sequence is TGTGCCTGGAGTGCATGGCAGGGGCGAAAAAACTATGGCTACACCTTC.

The CDR3 is CASSDSAGGSTDTQYF. The DNA for the CDR3 is TGTGCCAGCAGTGACTCAGCGGGAGGTAGCACAGATACGCAGTATTTT. The V gene is TRBV6-4, the J gene TRBJ2-3; TRBD2 aligns across 9 bases. The junction had 1 base not matched to a gene; V was cut back by 0 bases and J by 0 bases. CDR3 size: 16 residues. Germline assignment: CDR1 MRHNA and CDR2 SNTAGT.

The CDR3 DNA sequence: TGTGCCAGTAGTAAGATAGCGGGAGACGAGACCCAGTACTTC. Translated: CASSKIAGDETQYF. This chain links TRBV19 with TRBJ2-5; 9 bases agree with TRBD2. Germline V gene lookup returns CDR1 LNHDA and CDR2 SQIVND (reference sequence). The trim removed 4 bases at V and 5 bases at J, leaving 5 bases unmatched. The CDR3 spans 14 residues.

This clonotype showed up many times. This chain joins TRBV24-1 and TRBJ2-6; D ambiguous. The CDR3 is 16 residues long. Germline-derived CDR1 and CDR2 are KGHDR and SFDVKD. V lost 4 bases and J 1 base, leaving 10 bases between the germline ends. CDR3 region: CATSDEDGSGANVLTF. The DNA of the CDR3 is TGTGCCACCAGTGACGAGGACGGTTCTGGGGCCAACGTCCTGACTTTC.

The chain joins TRBV5-8 to TRBJ1-1; D remains ambiguous. The germline V gene encodes CDR1 SGHTS and CDR2 YDEGEE. Trimming cost V 0 bases and J 9 bases, with 9 bases left between them. This CDR3 is built from 12 residues. The DNA for the CDR3 is TGTGCCAGCAGCTTGGAGCCTAGGAAAGCTTTCTTT. Translating gives CASSLEPRKAFF.

This clonotype was seen at least ten times. The chain couples TRBV2 to TRBJ2-7, with 13 bases matching TRBD2. This CDR3 has 16 amino acids. CDR1 and CDR2 (germline): SNHLY, FYNNEI. After removal of 5 bases from V and 0 bases from J, the junction contained 4 bases not matched to a gene. The CDR3 bases are TGTGCCAGCAGTACCGGGACTAGCGGGGCCTCCTACGAGCAGTACTTC. Protein product: CASSTGTSGASYEQYF. The full variable domain, rest sourced from reference TRBV2 and TRBJ2-7, is EPEVTQTPSHQVTQMGQEVILRCVPISNHLYFYWYRQILGQKVEFLVSFYNNEISEKSEIFDDQFSVERPDGSNFTLKIRSTKLEDSAMYFCASSTGTSGASYEQYFGPGTRLTVT.

This clonotype was detected ten times or more. The chain carries TRBV15 and TRBJ2-7, with 10 bases that match TRBD2. In germline, CDR1 is LNHNV, CDR2 YYDKDF (reference sequence). This CDR3 spans 14 amino acids. V gave up 5 bases and J gave up 4 bases; unmatched junction bases: 5. CDR3 bases: TGTGCCACCAGCCCTCTGACTAGCGGGTACGAGCAGTACTTC. Encoded protein: CATSPLTSGYEQYF.

Ten or more counts support this clonotype. This chain joins TRBV13 and TRBJ2-5, with TRBD1 matching 8 bases. Germline loops: CDR1 PRHDT, CDR2 FYEKMQ (reference sequence). The J segment lost 2 bases and the V segment lost 5 bases, leaving 4 bases of the junction unmatched. CDR3 size: 14 residues. The CDR3 DNA reads TGTGCCAGCAGCGCCTACAGGGGGCAAGAGACCCAGTACTTC. Its protein is CASSAYRGQETQYF.

This clonotype was counted many times. This chain uses TRBV29-1 with TRBJ1-1; D is ambiguous. The germline CDR1 and CDR2 sequences are SQVTM and ANQGSEA. This CDR3 spans 14 amino acids. Trimming left V 0 bases short and J 10 bases short, with 18 bases between. For the CDR3, the DNA is TGCAGCGTTGAAGATTCGATGAACCCCAAGGCAGCTTTCTTT. Protein sequence: CSVEDSMNPKAAFF.

This clonotype has at least ten counts. The chain is built from TRBV7-8 and TRBJ2-7; TRBD2 matches at 7 bases. This CDR3 spans 14 amino acids. The V gene's germline CDR1 is SGHVS and CDR2 FQNEAQ. V lost 4 bases and J lost 8; bases outside the gene matches: 11. The DNA of the CDR3 is TGTGCCAGCAGCTCATTAACACAGCGGGGCAAGCAGTACTTC. It yields the protein CASSSLTQRGKQYF.

This clonotype was detected ten times or more. The chain employs TRBV7-3 and TRBJ2-5, with 8 positions matching TRBD1. CDR1 is SGHTA, CDR2 FQGTGA, per germline. Losses at the gene ends were 5 bases for V and 5 bases for J; bases not matched to a gene: 13. The CDR3 extends over 16 amino acids. CDR3 DNA sequence: TGTGCCAGCAGCACCAGGGGGCGGAGGACCGGGGAGACCCAGTACTTC. Protein product: CASSTRGRRTGETQYF.

Points on this clonotype: One base away lies a much larger clone, so this may be a sequencing read error. The genes are TRBV12-3 or TRBV12-4 and TRBJ2-5; D remains unclear. Trimming took 5 bases from V and 4 from J, leaving 2 bases between them. The CDR3 runs 10 residues. This CDR3 is CASSTETQYF. CDR3 nucleotides: TGTGCCAGCAGTACAGAGACCCAGTACTTC.

This clonotype has a count of ten or more. The rearrangement joins TRBV20-1 to TRBJ2-7; TRBD2 matches 8 bases. The CDR3 is 13 amino acids. CDR1 is DFQATT, CDR2 SNEGSKA, per germline (reference sequence). V gave up 3 bases and J gave up 2 bases; unmatched junction bases: 3. The CDR3 coding sequence is TGCAGTGCTAGTTCGGGAGGGCCCTACGAGCAGTACTTC. Protein sequence: CSASSGGPYEQYF.

This chain connects TRBV20-1 to TRBJ2-7, with 7 positions matching TRBD2. Germline V lookup: CDR1 DFQATT, CDR2 SNEGSKA (reference sequence). CDR3 length: 11 amino acids. V lost 6 bases to trimming and J lost 9 bases; unmatched junction nucleotides: 8. In nucleotides, the CDR3 is TGCAGTGCACGGACTAGTTTTGTGCAGTACTTC. Protein: CSARTSFVQYF.

This clonotype has a count of ten or more. The chain combines TRBV27 with TRBJ2-2, with TRBD2 matching over 7 bases. The V gene's germline CDR1 is MNHEY and CDR2 SMNVEV (reference sequence). V shed 3 bases, J shed 6 bases, and the junction held 1 base outside the gene matches. This CDR3 comprises 13 residues. CDR3 sequence (DNA): TGTGCCAGCAGTTTTAGCGGGCCCGGGGAGCTGTTTTTT. It codes for CASSFSGPGELFF.